A single sample is the source of the 32 T cell receptor beta chains below, sequenced in a study of radiation and T cells in renal cell carcinoma. Assay used: immunoSEQ multiplex PCR; TCRdb lists only in-frame clones, some missing. The data contain about 59,000 clones, 78% of them seen just once; the ten biggest clones take up about 7.3%. Time point noted: baseline pretreatment blood. The treatment is: 15 Gy SBRT to primary tumor, nephrectomy 4 weeks later. The sample consisted of blood, taken from a patient whose treatment included radiotherapy and nephrectomy. The receptors originated from a man in his sixties with renal cell carcinoma.

Notes on this clone: Other DNA sequences in the sample encode the same CDR3. V gene TRBV5-6 combines with J gene TRBJ1-2, with D perhaps TRBD1 (5 bases). The CDR3 length is 13 residues. CDR1 and CDR2 from the germline V gene are SGHDT and YYEEEE. Deletions cut 4 bases from V and 3 bases from J, with 10 bases between. The CDR3 coding sequence is TGTGCCAGCAGCCCGGACATCTACTATGGCTACACCTTC. This translates into CASSPDIYYGYTF. The full variable domain, completed using reference TRBV5-6 and TRBJ1-2, is DAGVTQSPTHLIKTRGQQVTLRCSPKSGHDTVSWYQQALGQGPQFIFQYYEEEERQRGNFPDRFSGHQFPNYSSELNVNALLLGDSALYLCASSPDIYYGYTFGSGTRLTVV.

J is TRBJ1-2 and V is TRBV7-9; D unresolved. Trimming took off 2 bases at V and 6 bases at J, with 4 bases between the two ends. Germline CDR1 is SEHNR and CDR2 is FQNEAQ (reference sequence). The CDR3 is made up of 11 amino acids. The chain's CDR3 is CASSLKDGYTF. The CDR3 nucleotides read TGTGCCAGCAGCTTAAAAGATGGCTACACCTTC.

This chain links TRBV7-9 with TRBJ2-7; TRBD1 matches at 11 bases. V was pared by 5 bases and J by 6 bases, with 6 bases of the junction left unmatched. The CDR3 is 14 residues long. The germline gives CDR1 SEHNR, CDR2 FQNEAQ (reference sequence). The CDR3 protein is CASSLGQGAGEQYF. DNA for the CDR3: TGTGCCAGCAGCCTAGGACAGGGGGCTGGCGAGCAGTACTTC. Supplemented by reference TRBV7-9 and TRBJ2-7, the full variable domain reads DTGVSQNPRHKITKRGQNVTFRCDPISEHNRLYWYRQTLGQGPEFLTYFQNEAQLEKSRLLSDRFSAERPKGSFSTLEIQRTEQGDSAMYLCASSLGQGAGEQYFGPGTRLTVT.

The chain employs TRBV9 and TRBJ2-1, with 11 bases lining up with TRBD2. V shed 1 base and J 8 bases; nucleotides not matched to a gene: 5. The CDR3 sequence is 15 residues long. In germline, CDR1 is SGDLS, CDR2 YYNGEE. This chain's CDR3 is CASSVLSSGRDEQFF. The DNA for the CDR3 is TGTGCCAGCAGCGTATTAAGTAGCGGGAGGGATGAGCAGTTCTTC. Full variable domain (remainder filled in from reference TRBV9 and TRBJ2-1): DSGVTQTPKHLITATGQRVTLRCSPRSGDLSVYWYQQSLDQGLQFLIQYYNGEERAKGNILERFSAQQFPDLHSELNLSSLELGDSALYFCASSVLSSGRDEQFFGPGTRLTVL.

The chain combines TRBV7-2 with TRBJ1-3; 8 bases are a match to TRBD1. Germline CDR1 and CDR2: SGHTA and FQGNSA. This CDR3 contains 18 residues. V shed 1 base and J 4 bases; nucleotides not matched to a gene: 12. The CDR3 reads CASSLGGGRGRLGNTIYF. CDR3 DNA sequence: TGTGCCAGCAGCTTAGGCGGGGGCAGGGGGCGCTTGGGAAACACCATATATTTT.

This sequence joins TRBV19 and TRBJ2-1; 9 positions match TRBD2. Per germline, CDR1 LNHDA and CDR2 SQIVND (reference sequence). The CDR3 runs to 14 residues. J gave up 5 bases and V 10 bases, and 9 bases lay outside the gene matches. CDR3 residues: CATKRTSANNEQFF. CDR3 coding DNA: TGTGCCACTAAAAGGACTAGCGCAAACAATGAGCAGTTCTTC.

The rearrangement links TRBV6-5 to TRBJ1-6; D is undetermined. Germline V gene lookup returns CDR1 MNHEY and CDR2 SVGAGI. The V end lost 0 bases, the J end lost 9 bases, and 6 bases lay between the germline ends. This CDR3 is 13 amino acids long. CDR3 nucleotides: TGTGCCAGCAGTTACTCTATGGCTTCACCCCTCCACTTT. Protein product: CASSYSMASPLHF.

The chain couples TRBV6-4 to TRBJ1-1; D gene unclear. The V end lost 3 bases, the J end lost 2 bases, and 7 bases lay between the germline ends. Germline V lookup: CDR1 MRHNA, CDR2 SNTAGT. The length of the CDR3 is 13 residues. CDR3 bases: TGTGCCAGCAGTGATTCCAGAAACACTGAAGCTTTCTTT. Its protein product is CASSDSRNTEAFF.

The gene calls are TRBV11-3 and TRBJ2-1; 12 bases match TRBD2. Trimming took 3 bases from V and 5 from J; bases not matched to a gene: 8. The CDR3 has 17 amino acids. The germline gives CDR1 SGHNT, CDR2 YENEEA. The DNA of the CDR3 is TGTGCCAGCAGCTTCGCTAACTGGACTAGCGGGAACAATGAGCAGTTCTTC. It is translated as CASSFANWTSGNNEQFF.

The chain has TRBV5-1 and TRBJ1-1, with D possibly TRBD1 on 5 matching bases. Germline V gene data show CDR1 as SGHRS and CDR2 as YFSETQ. This CDR3 spans 13 amino acids. With 1 base removed from V and 5 bases from J, the gap between germline ends came to 9 bases. The CDR3 nucleotides read TGCGCCAGCAGCTTGCAGGGAAGGACTGAAGCTTTCTTT. Translated, it gives CASSLQGRTEAFF.

The chain uses TRBV30 and TRBJ2-3; TRBD2 aligns across 7 bases. CDR1 and CDR2 from the germline V gene are GTSNPN and SVGIG (reference sequence). The CDR3 sequence is 15 residues long. Trimming took 2 bases from V and 4 from J; bases not matched to a gene: 9. The CDR3 bases are TGTGCCTGGAGTTCCGAGGGAGGGCTCTCAGATACGCAGTATTTT. Translating gives CAWSSEGGLSDTQYF.

The chain uses TRBV12-5 and TRBJ1-2; 7 bases map to TRBD1. Germline CDR1 is LGHNT and CDR2 is FRNRAP. The trim removed 4 bases at V and 8 bases at J, leaving 10 bases unmatched. The CDR3 loop spans 14 amino acids. The chain's CDR3 is CASGSDRFHSGYTF. The CDR3 DNA reads as TGTGCTAGTGGTTCGGACAGGTTTCATAGCGGCTACACCTTC.

The chain links TRBV4-1 to TRBJ1-5; a possible D gene is TRBD1 (6 bases). Between the trimmed V and J ends, which lost 0 bases and 0 bases, there was a span of 9 bases. Germline loops: CDR1 MGHRA, CDR2 YSYEKL. The length of the CDR3 is 16 residues. Here the CDR3 reads CASSQEQGYSNQPQHF. CDR3 coding DNA: TGCGCCAGCAGCCAAGAACAGGGTTATAGCAATCAGCCCCAGCATTTT.

The chain links TRBV10-2 to TRBJ2-2; no definite D call. The CDR3 is 14 amino acids. V was cut by 4 bases and J by 5 bases, with 11 bases left in between. Germline assignment: CDR1 WSHSY and CDR2 SAAADI. CDR3 sequence reads: CASSGTFGTGELFF. The CDR3 region has the DNA TGCGCCAGCAGTGGGACCTTCGGGACCGGGGAGCTGTTTTTT.

The table lists this clone with a few counts. The V call is TRBV30, the J call TRBJ1-5, with D tentatively TRBD1 (6 bases). V was cut by 2 bases and J by 2 bases, with 10 bases left in between. Germline V gene lookup returns CDR1 GTSNPN and CDR2 SVGIG (reference sequence). The CDR3 consists of 14 residues. DNA for the CDR3: TGTGCCTGGAGTTGGGCAGGGGGCAATCAGCCCCAGCATTTT. This codes for CAWSWAGGNQPQHF.

This chain uses TRBV10-3 with TRBJ2-7, with TRBD1 matching over 7 bases. CDR3 length: 12 residues. Germline loops: CDR1 ENHRY, CDR2 SYGVKD. Trimming removed 5 bases from V and 5 bases from J; junction bases left unmatched: 3. The CDR3 is CAISNDRDEQYV. The CDR3 DNA sequence: TGTGCCATCAGTAACGACAGGGACGAGCAGTACGTC.

This chain joins TRBV11-3 and TRBJ1-2; D gene ambiguous. V was shortened by 2 bases and J by 0 bases, with 4 bases between the two germline ends. Germline assignment: CDR1 SGHNT and CDR2 YENEEA. The CDR3 length is 13 residues. CDR3 DNA sequence: TGTGCCAGCAGCTTAATTGCTAACTATGGCTACACCTTC. Protein product: CASSLIANYGYTF.

This chain links TRBV6-4 with TRBJ1-2; D call uncertain. Germline-derived CDR1 and CDR2 are MRHNA and SNTAGT. The CDR3 extends over 15 amino acids. Trimming shortened V by 5 bases and J by 8 bases, and 21 bases separated the two germline ends. The CDR3 bases are TGTGCCAGCAGTCCCTTCATAGGGATGAAGGAGGGCTACACCTTC. Translated, it gives CASSPFIGMKEGYTF.

This clone showed up just a few times. This chain connects TRBV5-6 to TRBJ2-7; TRBD2 is a possible D gene (6 bases). Trimming cost V 3 bases and J 6 bases, with 19 bases left between them. Looked up from germline, CDR1 is SGHDT and CDR2 is YYEEEE. The CDR3 has 15 amino acids. The CDR3 spells CASSWDGGLNSEQYF. The CDR3 DNA reads TGTGCCAGCAGCTGGGACGGGGGACTCAATAGCGAGCAGTACTTC. The variable domain in full, completed from reference TRBV5-6 and TRBJ2-7, reads DAGVTQSPTHLIKTRGQQVTLRCSPKSGHDTVSWYQQALGQGPQFIFQYYEEEERQRGNFPDRFSGHQFPNYSSELNVNALLLGDSALYLCASSWDGGLNSEQYFGPGTRLTVT.

The chain is built from TRBV7-3 and TRBJ1-2; 7 bases align to TRBD1. The V segment lost 5 bases and the J segment 8 bases; nucleotides outside the gene matches: 8. The CDR3 extends over 13 amino acids. CDR1 is SGHTA, CDR2 FQGTGA, per germline. The CDR3 bases are TGTGCCAGCAGCCTACAACAGGGGATGGGCTACACCTTC. It specifies CASSLQQGMGYTF.

The rearrangement links TRBV7-9 to TRBJ1-1, with D possibly being TRBD1 (5 bases). Trimming removed 4 bases from V and 4 bases from J, with 19 bases in between. Per germline, CDR1 SEHNR and CDR2 FQNEAQ (reference sequence). The CDR3 is 16 residues long. The CDR3 DNA reads TGTGCCAGCAGCTCACTGGGTACAGGTTTAGGCACTGAAGCTTTCTTT. Translated, it gives CASSSLGTGLGTEAFF.

The rearrangement links TRBV5-4 to TRBJ2-2, with D uncertain. There are 12 residues in the CDR3. V was cut by 4 bases and J by 2 bases, with 3 bases left in between. Per germline, CDR1 SGHNT and CDR2 YYREEE (reference sequence). The CDR3 here is CASSQNTGELFF. The CDR3 DNA follows: TGTGCCAGCAGCCAAAACACCGGGGAGCTGTTTTTT.

J is TRBJ2-5 and V is TRBV27, with 14 bases aligning to TRBD2. This CDR3 comprises 19 residues. V shed 6 bases, J shed 5 bases, and the junction held 17 bases outside the gene matches. Germline-derived CDR1 and CDR2 are MNHEY and SMNVEV (reference sequence). DNA for the CDR3: TGTGCCAGCAGCCCGGTGACCGGGACTAGCGGGAGACCGGTTGAGACCCAGTACTTC. It codes for CASSPVTGTSGRPVETQYF.

The CDR3 protein is CASSVKRDVYNEQFF. The CDR3 DNA sequence: TGTGCCAGCAGTGTTAAGCGGGACGTCTACAATGAGCAGTTCTTC. The rearrangement uses TRBV25-1 and TRBJ2-1; 7 nucleotides line up with TRBD2. Germline loops: CDR1 MGHDK, CDR2 SYGVNS. The CDR3 spans 15 residues. The junction had 6 bases not matched to a gene; V was cut back by 4 bases and J by 3 bases.

The gene calls are TRBV6-1 and TRBJ2-6, with 7 bases matching TRBD1. After removal of 3 bases from V and 4 bases from J, the junction contained 6 bases not matched to a gene. The CDR3 spans 16 residues. Looked up from germline, CDR1 is MNHNS and CDR2 is SASEGT. The CDR3, as DNA: TGTGCCAGCAGTGAGACAGGGCGGGTGGGGGCCAACGTCCTGACTTTC. Its protein product is CASSETGRVGANVLTF.

The chain employs TRBV5-1 and TRBJ2-2; D not resolved. There are 15 residues in the CDR3. From germline, CDR1 is SGHRS and CDR2 YFSETQ. V lost 2 bases to trimming and J lost 3 bases, with 11 bases between them. The CDR3 DNA reads as TGCGCCAGCAGCTTAAGTAATTCCGACACCGGGGAGCTGTTTTTT. Amino acids: CASSLSNSDTGELFF.

This clone was detected once. The V and J genes are TRBV11-2 and TRBJ2-1; D is undetermined. Per the germline V gene, CDR1 is SGHAT and CDR2 is FQNNGV. V dropped 0 bases and J dropped 4 bases, with 4 bases sitting between them. The CDR3 is 13 residues long. CDR3 in amino acids: CASSLDQYNEQFF. CDR3 DNA: TGTGCCAGCAGCTTAGATCAGTACAATGAGCAGTTCTTC.

This clone has a count of ten or more. This chain uses TRBV7-6 with TRBJ2-7; 14 bases agree with TRBD2. V lost 5 bases to trimming and J lost 3 bases; unmatched junction nucleotides: 3. The V gene's germline CDR1 is SGHVS and CDR2 FNYEAQ. The CDR3 runs to 15 residues. The CDR3, as DNA: TGTGCCAGCAGCCTGACTAGCGGGGGGGTCTACGAGCAGTACTTC. Amino acid sequence: CASSLTSGGVYEQYF.

This clone was counted only a few times. This chain uses TRBV7-6 with TRBJ1-6; 9 bases fit TRBD1. The V segment lost 5 bases and the J segment 6 bases; nucleotides outside the gene matches: 5. Germline lookup yields CDR1 SGHVS and CDR2 FNYEAQ. This CDR3 region has 15 residues. The DNA for the CDR3 is TGTGCCAGCAGCCCGGGACAGGGAAGTAATTCACCCCTCCACTTT. Its protein is CASSPGQGSNSPLHF.

The V call is TRBV7-9, the J call TRBJ2-3; D possibly corresponds to TRBD2 (6 bases). Trimming removed 9 bases at V and 1 base at J, with 11 bases between. Germline CDR1 SEHNR, CDR2 FQNEAQ (reference sequence). This CDR3 is 13 amino acids long. The CDR3 region is CASSPGGTDTQYF. CDR3 in DNA: TGTGCCAGTAGCCCGGGGGGCACAGATACGCAGTATTTT.

The chain employs TRBV12-2 and TRBJ2-7; the table's D call TRBD1 went unverified against the DNA. TRBV12-2 is described as a pseudogene. This CDR3 has 17 residues. The CDR3 coding sequence is TGTGCAAGTCGCTTAGCGGGGGACAGGGGGCGCGACGACGAGCAGTACGTC. Amino acid sequence: CASRLAGDRGRDDEQYV.

The chain has TRBV4-1 and TRBJ1-3; D is unresolved. CDR1 is MGHRA and CDR2 is YSYEKL in the germline V gene. V was trimmed by 0 bases and J by 4 bases, leaving 4 bases between them. CDR3 length: 13 residues. The CDR3 coding sequence is TGCGCCAGCAGCCAAGATGCAGGAAACACCATATATTTT. Its translation is CASSQDAGNTIYF.